The sequence of this T cell receptor (beta chain) was determined in a study of blood T cell repertoires in COVID-19. Clones were sequenced by immunoSEQ multiplex PCR, and TCRdb holds only the in-frame ones, with some missing. The table has 150,000 to 200,000 clones, 80% seen once. The CDR3 has 15 residues. Trimming removed 2 bases from V and 4 bases from J, with 14 bases in between. From germline, CDR1 is KGHSH and CDR2 LQKENI. The receptor was isolated from an older woman who had recovered from COVID-19. The chain uses TRBV18 and TRBJ1-2, with D uncertain. Input material: PBMCs or T cells enriched from blood (not recorded which). The CDR3 spells CASSPSAGEGYGYTF. The CDR3 DNA reads as TGTGCCAGCTCACCATCAGCCGGGGAGGGCTATGGCTACACCTTC.